The T cell receptor (beta chain) under discussion was sequenced for a study of blood T cell repertoires in COVID-19. The overall study: Sites across the United States, Italy and Spain contributed samples from acute and convalescent COVID-19.

Original data processing: Amplification of reference gene primers was used by the study to estimate nucleated cell counts. Profiling relied on immunoSEQ multiplex PCR, and the TCRdb table lists in-frame clones only, not all of them. Clonal size and the V and J genes are those of that table, whereas D and trimming came from the DNA. In the table there are 200,000 to 250,000 clones, roughly nine tenths of which are singletons. The CDR3 loop spans 16 amino acids. V lost 0 bases and J lost 4, with 15 bases in between. CDR1 is SGHKS, CDR2 YYEKEE, per germline (reference sequence). Membership in each cohort depended on participant-reported clinical history. Donors of Cohort 3 who recovered were those that had two negative PCRs, clearance, or symptom resolution.

This chain joins TRBV5-5 and TRBJ2-3; D is unresolved. The specimen sequenced was PBMCs or T cells enriched from blood (not recorded which). The origin of this receptor is a young man who had recovered from COVID-19. CDR3 region: CASSLAGAALSDTQYF. The CDR3 DNA is TGTGCCAGCAGCTTGGCCGGCGCGGCACTATCAGATACGCAGTATTTT.